A single sample gave rise to the 31 T cell receptor beta chains below, sequenced in a study of shared clonotypes between healthy human individuals. Sequencing was performed with immunoSEQ multiplex PCR; in TCRdb, only in-frame clones are kept and a portion is missing. The sample yields a few million clones, over 85% seen once. The source material was naive CD4+ T cells from PBMCs. Subset in this sample: CD45RA+ positively selected. The receptor set was obtained from a man aged 18 to 30 in good health. Some clones in this sample may be carry-over from other donors' samples.

This clone was seen a few times. This chain links TRBV30 with TRBJ2-2, with TRBD2 matching 11 bases. Germline CDR1 and CDR2: GTSNPN and SVGIG (reference sequence). CDR3 length: 15 amino acids. Trimming cost V 4 bases and J 5 bases; bases outside gene matches: 6. This chain's CDR3 is CAWIPSGRSTGELFF. The CDR3 nucleotides read TGTGCCTGGATTCCTAGCGGGAGGAGTACCGGGGAGCTGTTTTTT. The whole variable domain, filled in from reference TRBV30 and TRBJ2-2, reads SQTIHQWPATLVQPVGSPLSLECTVEGTSNPNLYWYRQAAGRGLQLLFYSVGIGQISSEVPQNLSASRPQDRQFILSSKKLLLSDSGFYLCAWIPSGRSTGELFFGEGSRLTVL.

The rearrangement joins TRBV7-2 to TRBJ2-7; 8 nucleotides line up with TRBD1. Germline V gives CDR1 SGHTA, CDR2 FQGNSA. This CDR3 has 15 amino acids. The junction had 5 bases not matched to a gene; V was cut back by 1 base and J by 3 bases. The chain's CDR3 is CASSLGDRGFYEQYF. The CDR3 DNA follows: TGTGCCAGCAGCTTAGGAGACAGGGGTTTCTACGAGCAGTACTTC.

The chain links TRBV7-9 to TRBJ2-7; D remains ambiguous. Germline values: CDR1 SEHNR, CDR2 FQNEAQ (reference sequence). The CDR3 has 14 residues. The germline V and J ends were trimmed by 5 bases and 2 bases, with 13 bases remaining between them. The CDR3 loop is CASSPSTVTYEQYF. Here the CDR3 DNA reads TGTGCCAGCAGCCCTTCGACGGTTACCTACGAGCAGTACTTC.

The genes are TRBV6-5 and TRBJ1-3; D is ambiguous. The V end was cut by 6 bases, the J end by 2 bases, with 11 bases between. The length of the CDR3 is 14 residues. The germline gives CDR1 MNHEY, CDR2 SVGAGI. The CDR3 nucleotides are TGTGCCAGCAGCCGACAACTTACTGGAAACACCATATATTTT. Its translation is CASSRQLTGNTIYF.

The V call is TRBV6-1, the J call TRBJ1-1; D remains ambiguous. The CDR3 spans 11 residues. Germline V gene lookup returns CDR1 MNHNS and CDR2 SASEGT. V was clipped by 2 bases and J by 9 bases, with 7 bases between them. The CDR3 spells CASSESRKAFF. The CDR3 DNA follows: TGTGCCAGCAGTGAATCGCGGAAAGCTTTCTTT.

V is TRBV27 and J is TRBJ2-1, with TRBD1 matching 8 bases. Germline V gives CDR1 MNHEY, CDR2 SMNVEV (reference sequence). The CDR3 has 15 amino acids. V shed 3 bases and J 2 bases; nucleotides not matched to a gene: 3. Here the CDR3 DNA reads TGTGCCAGCAGTTTGGACAGGGAACCCTACAATGAGCAGTTCTTC. Protein: CASSLDREPYNEQFF.

The chain couples TRBV29-1 to TRBJ1-1; D ambiguous. V shed 3 bases and J shed 4 bases, with 6 bases lying between them. Germline values: CDR1 SQVTM, CDR2 ANQGSEA. The CDR3 contains 11 residues. CDR3 DNA: TGCAGCGTTGAGGGAAGCACTGAAGCTTTCTTT. Its protein is CSVEGSTEAFF.

The V and J genes are TRBV4-1 and TRBJ1-4, with a possible D match to TRBD1 (6 bases). CDR3 size: 15 residues. V was trimmed by 0 bases and J by 5 bases, leaving 10 bases between them. CDR1 and CDR2 (germline): MGHRA, YSYEKL. The CDR3 DNA is TGCGCCAGCAGCCAAGAGAGGGGGGACAATGAAAAACTGTTTTTT. Translated: CASSQERGDNEKLFF.

This chain uses TRBV9 with TRBJ2-2; 12 bases match TRBD2. Germline V lookup: CDR1 SGDLS, CDR2 YYNGEE. The V segment lost 3 bases and the J segment 5 bases; nucleotides outside the gene matches: 5. This CDR3 contains 16 residues. In nucleotides, the CDR3 is TGTGCCAGCAGCGCAAAGACTAGCGGGAGTACCGGGGAGCTGTTTTTT. This codes for CASSAKTSGSTGELFF.

The J gene is TRBJ2-1, the V gene TRBV7-9; D is perhaps TRBD1 or TRBD2 (6 bases each). The CDR3 is made up of 13 amino acids. Germline values: CDR1 SEHNR, CDR2 FQNEAQ (reference sequence). The V end was cut by 5 bases, the J end by 14 bases, with 19 bases between. The CDR3 is CASSRGTLETEFF. Written as DNA, the CDR3 is TGTGCCAGCAGCCGCGGGACACTAGAGACGGAGTTCTTC.

The chain is built from TRBV7-9 and TRBJ2-2; D not certain. V lost 1 base and J lost 2, with 8 bases in between. Germline loops: CDR1 SEHNR, CDR2 FQNEAQ (reference sequence). This CDR3 contains 15 residues. The DNA for the CDR3 is TGTGCCAGCAGCTTAGTTTTGGGAAACACCGGGGAGCTGTTTTTT. It codes for CASSLVLGNTGELFF.

The chain links TRBV25-1 to TRBJ1-5, with D possibly being TRBD1 (5 bases). CDR1 and CDR2 (germline): MGHDK, SYGVNS. V dropped 1 base and J dropped 5 bases, with 12 bases sitting between them. The CDR3 runs to 15 residues. DNA of the CDR3: TGTGCCAGCAGTGAATTTTCGGGGGATCATCAGCCCCAGCATTTT. It translates to CASSEFSGDHQPQHF.

The chain combines TRBV5-1 with TRBJ2-1, with D perhaps matching TRBD2 (6 bases). Between the trimmed V and J ends, which lost 6 bases and 5 bases, there was a span of 12 bases. The CDR3 runs 13 residues. Germline values: CDR1 SGHRS, CDR2 YFSETQ. The CDR3 nucleotides are TGCGCCAGCAAGGACGGGACTGACAATGAGCAGTTCTTC. Amino acid sequence: CASKDGTDNEQFF. Complete variable domain (other parts from reference TRBV5-1 and TRBJ2-1): KAGVTQTPRYLIKTRGQQVTLSCSPISGHRSVSWYQQTPGQGLQFLFEYFSETQRNKGNFPGRFSGRQFSNSRSEMNVSTLELGDSALYLCASKDGTDNEQFFGPGTRLTVL.

The rearrangement links TRBV5-1 to TRBJ2-1; 9 nucleotides line up with TRBD1. CDR1 and CDR2 from the germline V gene are SGHRS and YFSETQ. The CDR3 totals 17 residues. V was pared by 1 base and J by 8 bases, with 13 bases of the junction left unmatched. CDR3 region: CASSLTILGTGRDEQFF. The CDR3 coding sequence is TGCGCCAGCAGCTTGACAATCCTAGGGACAGGGCGCGATGAGCAGTTCTTC.

The chain is built from TRBV4-1 and TRBJ1-3; TRBD1 matches 7 bases. The trim removed 1 base at V and 7 bases at J, leaving 10 bases unmatched. Looked up from germline, CDR1 is MGHRA and CDR2 is YSYEKL. The CDR3 loop spans 16 amino acids. CDR3: CASSQGRQGSWNTIYF. The CDR3 region has the DNA TGCGCCAGCAGCCAAGGCCGACAGGGTTCTTGGAACACCATATATTTT.

V and J are TRBV19 and TRBJ2-7, with 8 bases that match TRBD2. The V and J ends lost 3 bases and 4 bases, in that order; junction bases with no gene match: 5. CDR3 size: 14 residues. Germline CDR1 is LNHDA and CDR2 is SQIVND (reference sequence). The CDR3 DNA follows: TGTGCCAGTAGTATGTCGGGAGGGCCGTACGAGCAGTACTTC. Protein sequence: CASSMSGGPYEQYF.

V usage is TRBV30 and J usage is TRBJ2-7, with D unresolved. The CDR3 is made up of 15 amino acids. The germline V and J ends were trimmed by 4 bases and 3 bases, with 19 bases remaining between them. Germline V gene data show CDR1 as GTSNPN and CDR2 as SVGIG (reference sequence). The CDR3 sequence is CAWTSNGLPGYEQYF. The DNA of the CDR3 is TGTGCCTGGACCTCAAACGGGCTGCCTGGCTACGAGCAGTACTTC.

This clone was recorded only once. This chain uses TRBV18 with TRBJ2-5; a weak D match, TRBD1 (6 bases). Trimming pared 1 base from V and 5 bases from J, leaving 14 bases between. The V gene's germline CDR1 is KGHSH and CDR2 LQKENI. The CDR3 covers 15 residues. CDR3 sequence reads: CASSPLAGAGETQYF. The CDR3 DNA is TGTGCCAGCTCACCACTCGCAGGGGCTGGGGAGACCCAGTACTTC. Combining the CDR3 with reference TRBV18 and TRBJ2-5 gives the whole variable domain NAGVMQNPRHLVRRRGQEARLRCSPMKGHSHVYWYRQLPEEGLKFMVYLQKENIIDESGMPKERFSAEFPKEGPSILRIQQVVRGDSAAYFCASSPLAGAGETQYFGPGTRLLVL.

The rearrangement links TRBV9 to TRBJ1-3; D gene ambiguous. This CDR3 has 22 amino acids. V dropped 4 bases and J dropped 0 bases, with 32 bases sitting between them. The V gene's germline CDR1 is SGDLS and CDR2 YYNGEE. The CDR3 bases are TGTGCCAGCAGCCCAGCTCGAGCCCTCACGGCCCAGGAAGGTCTCTCTGGAAACACCATATATTTT. This sequence encodes CASSPARALTAQEGLSGNTIYF.

The gene calls are TRBV10-3 and TRBJ1-5; tentative D call: TRBD1 (5 bases). The V gene lost 0 bases and the J gene lost 11 bases, with 11 bases spanning the gap. The CDR3 is 13 residues long. Per germline, CDR1 ENHRY and CDR2 SYGVKD. The CDR3 spells CAISESSGDAQHF. The CDR3 DNA sequence: TGTGCCATCAGTGAGTCGAGTGGGGACGCCCAGCATTTT.

This chain joins TRBV11-3 and TRBJ2-2; D gene unclear. This CDR3 contains 15 residues. Germline CDR1 is SGHNT and CDR2 is YENEEA. V lost 5 bases to trimming and J lost 6 bases, with 16 bases between them. The CDR3 reads CASSPDRPIAGELFF. The CDR3 DNA follows: TGTGCCAGCAGCCCGGACCGACCCATTGCCGGGGAGCTGTTTTTT.

CDR3 sequence reads: CASSLGSSEKLFF. CDR3 sequence (DNA): TGCGCCAGCAGCCTCGGGTCCTCCGAAAAACTGTTTTTT. The V and J genes are TRBV5-1 and TRBJ1-4; D unresolved. Germline V gene data show CDR1 as SGHRS and CDR2 as YFSETQ. This CDR3 spans 13 amino acids. The ends were cut back, 4 bases at V and 8 bases at J, with 12 bases in the middle.

J is TRBJ2-3 and V is TRBV9; D is possibly TRBD1 or TRBD2 (7 bases each). Trimming removed 3 bases from V and 2 bases from J, with 28 bases in between. The germline V gene encodes CDR1 SGDLS and CDR2 YYNGEE. The CDR3 length is 20 residues. The CDR3 reads CASSARYDRDGRPITDTQYF. Written as DNA, the CDR3 is TGTGCCAGCAGCGCCCGTTATGACAGGGACGGGAGGCCCATCACAGATACGCAGTATTTT.

The chain employs TRBV28 and TRBJ1-5; TRBD1 aligns across 7 bases. Per germline, CDR1 MDHEN and CDR2 SYDVKM. This CDR3 spans 13 amino acids. After removal of 5 bases from V and 9 bases from J, the junction contained 7 bases not matched to a gene. The CDR3 loop is CASSPYRGLPQHF. CDR3 in DNA: TGTGCCAGCAGTCCCTACAGGGGTCTGCCCCAGCATTTT.

The J gene is TRBJ1-6, the V gene TRBV4-1; 7 bases are a match to TRBD1. Germline CDR1 reads MGHRA; CDR2 reads YSYEKL. The CDR3 totals 16 residues. The junction had 11 bases not matched to a gene; V was cut back by 1 base and J by 11 bases. CDR3 nucleotide sequence: TGCGCCAGCAGCCAAGGCTCTCAGGGGGGCGCCCCACCCCTCCACTTT. Translation: CASSQGSQGGAPPLHF.

The chain combines TRBV10-3 with TRBJ1-1, with no clear D. The germline V gene encodes CDR1 ENHRY and CDR2 SYGVKD. Deletions cut 0 bases from V and 1 base from J, with 24 bases between. This CDR3 spans 20 amino acids. In DNA form, the CDR3 reads TGTGCCATCAGTGAGTCGATATTTATGGGCCCGATGAAAGGGAACACTGAAGCTTTCTTT. Residues: CAISESIFMGPMKGNTEAFF.

The rearrangement joins TRBV29-1 to TRBJ2-3, with TRBD1 as a possible D gene (6 bases). Per germline, CDR1 SQVTM and CDR2 ANQGSEA. This CDR3 is built from 13 residues. With 5 bases removed from V and 5 bases from J, the gap between germline ends came to 14 bases. The CDR3 DNA reads as TGCAGCGTTCGGAGACAGGCCGAAGATACGCAGTATTTT. Residues: CSVRRQAEDTQYF.

Regarding this clone: Other DNA sequences in this specimen translate into the identical CDR3. This chain's CDR3 is CASSLGGVNTEAFF. CDR3 nucleotide sequence: TGTGCCAGCAGTTTGGGGGGCGTGAACACTGAAGCTTTCTTT. This chain connects TRBV28 to TRBJ1-1; D is possibly TRBD1 (6 bases). Germline CDR1 is MDHEN and CDR2 is SYDVKM. Trimming took 3 bases from V and 0 from J, leaving 8 bases between them. The CDR3 consists of 14 residues.

This chain connects TRBV12-5 to TRBJ2-3; the D gene is possibly TRBD2 (5 bases). The V end was cut by 7 bases, the J end by 7 bases, with 15 bases between. The CDR3 is made up of 13 amino acids. In germline, CDR1 is LGHNT, CDR2 FRNRAP. CDR3 nucleotide sequence: TGTGCTAGTGCCCTCATACTAGGCCATACGCAGTATTTT. Translation: CASALILGHTQYF.

This clone was recorded only once. The V and J genes are TRBV28 and TRBJ1-5; D perhaps matches TRBD1 (5 bases). The CDR3 sequence is 18 residues long. V was clipped by 2 bases and J by 4 bases, with 21 bases between them. Germline CDR1 reads MDHEN; CDR2 reads SYDVKM. CDR3 sequence: CASSLPITGPPGNQPQHF. The CDR3 region has the DNA TGTGCCAGCAGTTTACCTATAACGGGGCCCCCAGGGAATCAGCCCCAGCATTTT.

V usage is TRBV19 and J usage is TRBJ2-2, with 11 nucleotides matching TRBD2. The length of the CDR3 is 16 residues. Germline V lookup: CDR1 LNHDA, CDR2 SQIVND (reference sequence). Trimming cost V 6 bases and J 4 bases; bases outside gene matches: 7. CDR3 bases: TGTGCCAGTAGCATACTAGCGGGAGATTCCACCGGGGAGCTGTTTTTT. Translation: CASSILAGDSTGELFF.